This T cell receptor (beta chain) came from a study of blood T cell repertoires in COVID-19. Profiled with immunoSEQ multiplex PCR; TCRdb holds only in-frame clones, not every one. The sample includes about 70,000 clones, around 85% of them seen just once. The CDR3 loop spans 14 amino acids. J lost 10 bases, V lost 5 bases, and 9 bases had no gene match. In germline, CDR1 is SGHAT, CDR2 FQNNGV. The gene calls are TRBV11-2 and TRBJ2-3, with 10 bases that match TRBD1. The material sequenced was peripheral blood. This TCR was sampled from a woman older than 75 with active or convalescent COVID-19. CDR3 amino acids: CASSPDRGHASQYF. In DNA form, the CDR3 reads TGTGCCAGCAGCCCTGACAGGGGGCACGCTTCGCAGTATTTT.